Presented here are 28 T cell receptor beta chains from one specimen sequenced in a study of cytomegalovirus exposure and HLA in healthy donors (dated by TCRdb to the late 2010s). Library creation used the immunoSEQ multiplex PCR assay. For the multiplex PCR, a mixture combining 60 forward primers for TCR Vbeta segments and 13 reverse primers for TCR Jbeta segments was used. The table comes from immuneACCESS by way of TCRdb, which keeps in-frame sequences with V and J called. Part of the clones is missing from these tables; in studies checked, under half for an unresolved V gene and the rest for unknown reasons. Counted in this sample were approximately 130,000 clones; approximately 80% of them appeared once. The ten largest account for about 1.5% of the sample. The sequencing input was PBMCs. These receptors were taken from a woman aged 18-29 years in good health and CMV-seronegative.

The chain is built from TRBV7-8 and TRBJ1-4; 9 bases match TRBD1. Unmatched junction bases numbered 2, after V lost 5 bases and J lost 7 bases. This CDR3 has 13 residues. From germline, CDR1 is SGHVS and CDR2 FQNEAQ. CDR3 sequence: CASSTGGSEKLFF. As DNA, the CDR3 is TGTGCCAGCAGCACAGGGGGCTCTGAAAAACTGTTTTTT.

V usage is TRBV6-5 and J usage is TRBJ1-1; D unclear. CDR1 and CDR2 from the germline V gene are MNHEY and SVGAGI. The CDR3 runs 14 residues. Trimming shortened V by 6 bases and J by 1 base, and 12 bases separated the two germline ends. CDR3 coding DNA: TGTGCCAGCAGCCTGGCAGTTGGGAACACTGAAGCTTTCTTT. Translation gives CASSLAVGNTEAFF.

The chain is built from TRBV2 and TRBJ1-5; D not resolved. The CDR3 is 14 amino acids. V was cut by 3 bases and J by 0 bases, with 6 bases left in between. CDR1 and CDR2 (germline): SNHLY, FYNNEI. The CDR3 is CASSENSSNQPQHF. The CDR3 DNA follows: TGTGCCAGCAGTGAGAACAGTAGCAATCAGCCCCAGCATTTT.

The chain has TRBV5-4 and TRBJ2-7; TRBD1 matches at 7 bases. Germline V gene sequence: CDR1 SGHNT, CDR2 YYREEE (reference sequence). This CDR3 is 14 amino acids long. V shed 5 bases and J 0 bases; nucleotides not matched to a gene: 5. The chain's CDR3 is CASRPRQGSYEQYF. The CDR3 bases are TGTGCCAGCAGACCTCGACAGGGCTCCTACGAGCAGTACTTC.

This clone turned up a few times. The chain is built from TRBV7-6 and TRBJ2-5; D is ambiguous. The CDR3 is 11 residues long. Germline V gene lookup returns CDR1 SGHVS and CDR2 FNYEAQ. V was cut by 5 bases and J by 7 bases, with 8 bases left in between. The DNA for the CDR3 is TGTGCCAGCAGCGCGTATGGGACCCAGTACTTC. It specifies CASSAYGTQYF.

The chain has TRBV6-5 and TRBJ2-5, with D possibly being TRBD1 (8 bases). Trimming stripped 10 bases from V and 5 bases from J, with 14 bases between. CDR1 MNHEY and CDR2 SVGAGI come from the germline V gene. This CDR3 has 12 residues. This CDR3 is CATTGGGETQYF. CDR3 sequence (DNA): TGTGCCACCACAGGGGGAGGGGAGACCCAGTACTTC.

The chain joins TRBV5-1 to TRBJ2-5, with a weak D call TRBD2 (6 bases). Germline V gene sequence: CDR1 SGHRS, CDR2 YFSETQ. V lost 0 bases and J lost 4, with 13 bases in between. The CDR3 totals 15 residues. The CDR3 nucleotides read TGCGCCAGCAGCTTGGAGGGTTCGGGAGTAGAGACCCAGTACTTC. Protein sequence: CASSLEGSGVETQYF.

This rearrangement joins TRBV4-1 to TRBJ1-6; 10 nucleotides match TRBD1. Trimming at V came to 3 bases and at J to 7 bases, leaving 0 bases not matched to a gene. The germline CDR1 and CDR2 sequences are MGHRA and YSYEKL. This CDR3 has 14 residues. CDR3 sequence (DNA): TGCGCCAGCAGCCAGGGACAGGGGAATTCACCCCTCCACTTT. It yields the protein CASSQGQGNSPLHF.

This rearrangement joins TRBV5-1 to TRBJ2-1, with 11 bases fitting TRBD2. Germline V gene data show CDR1 as SGHRS and CDR2 as YFSETQ. The CDR3 covers 18 residues. With V trimmed by 4 bases and J by 2 bases, 11 bases remained unmatched. The CDR3 sequence: CASSPGLAGGVAYNEQFF. The CDR3 region has the DNA TGCGCCAGCAGCCCGGGGCTAGCGGGGGGCGTCGCCTACAATGAGCAGTTCTTC.

V is TRBV6-5 and J is TRBJ1-3, with no clear D. The germline CDR1 and CDR2 sequences are MNHEY and SVGAGI. CDR3 length equals 16 residues. The ends were cut back, 2 bases at V and 0 bases at J, with 11 bases in the middle. As DNA, the CDR3 is TGTGCCAGCAGTTACCGAGTCAAGAGCTCTGGAAACACCATATATTTT. Protein: CASSYRVKSSGNTIYF.

This chain connects TRBV4-3 to TRBJ2-7; 10 nucleotides agree with TRBD1. Germline V gives CDR1 LGHNA, CDR2 YSLEER. This CDR3 spans 16 amino acids. V shed 2 bases, J shed 3 bases, and the junction held 7 bases outside the gene matches. The CDR3 region has the DNA TGCGCCAGCAGCCAAACCCACGGGACAGGGGACTACGAGCAGTACTTC. Translation: CASSQTHGTGDYEQYF.

The chain links TRBV2 to TRBJ2-5; D may be TRBD2 (6 bases). CDR1 and CDR2 (germline): SNHLY, FYNNEI. The CDR3 runs to 16 residues. The V end was cut by 5 bases, the J end by 5 bases, with 21 bases between. DNA for the CDR3: TGTGCCAGCAGTCCGGCTTTGGGGGGTTCAGGGGAGACCCAGTACTTC. Translated, it gives CASSPALGGSGETQYF.

The chain has TRBV7-8 and TRBJ2-7; 10 bases agree with TRBD1. After removal of 7 bases from V and 3 bases from J, the junction contained 9 bases not matched to a gene. The length of the CDR3 is 15 residues. Per the germline V gene, CDR1 is SGHVS and CDR2 is FQNEAQ. CDR3 amino acids: CASIDRGRLVYEQYF. DNA of the CDR3: TGTGCCAGCATTGACAGGGGGCGTCTAGTCTACGAGCAGTACTTC.

The chain joins TRBV5-6 to TRBJ1-4, with 8 bases fitting TRBD1. Germline CDR1 and CDR2: SGHDT and YYEEEE. The CDR3 is 16 amino acids. V dropped 3 bases and J dropped 4; count of bases not matched to a gene: 8. The CDR3 DNA is TGTGCCAGCAGCTATGACAGGGGCGTAATTAATGAAAAACTGTTTTTT. Translating it yields CASSYDRGVINEKLFF.

This clone was observed a single time. V and J are TRBV7-3 and TRBJ1-2; 9 nucleotides align to TRBD1. Looked up from germline, CDR1 is SGHTA and CDR2 is FQGTGA. V lost 5 bases to trimming and J lost 2 bases; unmatched junction nucleotides: 6. This CDR3 spans 15 amino acids. DNA for the CDR3: TGTGCCAGCAGCAATTGGGACAGGGAAAACTATGGCTACACCTTC. It encodes CASSNWDRENYGYTF.

Comment on this clone: One junction end does not reproduce the germline sequence, and a read error may be involved. The chain employs TRBV11-3 and TRBJ2-6, with D perhaps matching TRBD1 (5 bases). Germline-derived CDR1 and CDR2 are SGHNT and YENEEA. The CDR3 consists of 15 residues. CDR3 in DNA: TGTGCCAGCAGCTTAAGTCACTCTGGGGCCAACGGCCTGACTTTC. Translated, it gives CASSLSHSGANGLTF.

The gene calls are TRBV7-9 and TRBJ2-2, with no clear D. Trimming cost V 5 bases and J 5 bases, with 9 bases left between them. The CDR3 is 13 amino acids. CDR1 and CDR2 from the germline V gene are SEHNR and FQNEAQ (reference sequence). The CDR3 DNA is TGTGCCAGCAGCGAATTGAGTACCGGGGAGCTGTTTTTT. It yields the protein CASSELSTGELFF.

The chain recombines TRBV9 with TRBJ1-1; TRBD1 matches 7 bases. Unmatched junction bases numbered 6, after V lost 3 bases and J lost 1 base. This CDR3 region has 15 residues. Per the germline V gene, CDR1 is SGDLS and CDR2 is YYNGEE. CDR3 protein: CASSATGLPNTEAFF. DNA of the CDR3: TGTGCCAGCAGCGCGACAGGGCTCCCGAACACTGAAGCTTTCTTT.

This clone turned up a few times. The V call is TRBV27, the J call TRBJ2-7; the match to TRBD2 covers 12 bases. CDR1 is MNHEY, CDR2 SMNVEV, per germline (reference sequence). This CDR3 region has 15 residues. The trim removed 6 bases at V and 4 bases at J, leaving 7 bases unmatched. CDR3 residues: CASSQRLAGVYEQYF. DNA for the CDR3: TGTGCCAGCAGCCAAAGACTAGCGGGAGTTTACGAGCAGTACTTC.

The chain links TRBV18 to TRBJ1-1, with 8 bases that match TRBD1. Germline-derived CDR1 and CDR2 are KGHSH and LQKENI. The CDR3 is 15 amino acids. Germline trimming cut 3 bases from V and 3 bases from J; bases unmatched to any gene: 6. The CDR3 coding sequence is TGTGCCAGCTCACCGCAGGGGGCGGCGGACACTGAAGCTTTCTTT. As protein: CASSPQGAADTEAFF. Full variable domain (rest looked up from reference TRBV18 and TRBJ1-1): NAGVMQNPRHLVRRRGQEARLRCSPMKGHSHVYWYRQLPEEGLKFMVYLQKENIIDESGMPKERFSAEFPKEGPSILRIQQVVRGDSAAYFCASSPQGAADTEAFFGQGTRLTVV.

This clone was counted once. The V call is TRBV5-3, the J call TRBJ1-1; no clear D. TRBV5-3 is labeled an ORF, and its function is uncertain. The CDR3 extends over 13 amino acids. The germline V and J ends were trimmed by 4 bases and 1 base, with 8 bases remaining between them. The CDR3 region has the DNA TGTGCCAGAAGCCCTATTCCGAACACTGAAGCTTTCTTT. Amino acids: CARSPIPNTEAFF.

The genes are TRBV7-3 and TRBJ1-1, with TRBD1 matching 7 bases. CDR3 length equals 15 residues. Germline CDR1 SGHTA, CDR2 FQGTGA. Unmatched junction bases numbered 6, after V lost 5 bases and J lost 0 bases. The CDR3 DNA sequence: TGTGCCAGCAGCCTTCGACAGGGAATGAACACTGAAGCTTTCTTT. It translates to CASSLRQGMNTEAFF. Supplemented by reference TRBV7-3 and TRBJ1-1, the full variable domain reads GAGVSQTPSNKVTEKGKYVELRCDPISGHTALYWYRQSLGQGPEFLIYFQGTGAADDSGLPNDRFFAVRPEGSVSTLKIQRTERGDSAVYLCASSLRQGMNTEAFFGQGTRLTVV.

CDR3 sequence: CASSEEGARRSSYNEQFF. Written as DNA, the CDR3 is TGTGCCAGCAGTGAGGAGGGGGCCCGCCGAAGCTCCTACAATGAGCAGTTCTTC. The chain employs TRBV25-1 and TRBJ2-1; possible D gene TRBD1, 7 bases. In germline, CDR1 is MGHDK, CDR2 SYGVNS. V dropped 3 bases and J dropped 0 bases, with 18 bases sitting between them. This CDR3 has 18 amino acids.

This rearrangement joins TRBV6-6 to TRBJ1-3; TRBD1 aligns across 7 bases. The CDR3 consists of 15 residues. Germline V lookup: CDR1 MNHNY, CDR2 SVGAGI (reference sequence). After removal of 6 bases from V and 6 bases from J, the junction contained 11 bases not matched to a gene. CDR3 DNA: TGTGCCAGCAGCAAGGACAGGTTATCCGAAAACACCATATATTTT. Amino acid sequence: CASSKDRLSENTIYF.

The V call is TRBV15, the J call TRBJ1-2, with unresolved D. Germline V CDR1 and CDR2: LNHNV, YYDKDF (reference sequence). The V and J ends lost 2 bases and 5 bases respectively, with 15 bases between them. The CDR3 is 15 amino acids. CDR3 DNA sequence: TGTGCCACCAGCAGAATGGACCGAGGGAGTTATGGCTACACCTTC. Translated: CATSRMDRGSYGYTF.

The rearrangement links TRBV5-1 to TRBJ2-3; no reliable D call. V was pared by 4 bases and J by 2 bases, with 14 bases between. Germline V gene lookup returns CDR1 SGHRS and CDR2 YFSETQ. This CDR3 is built from 15 residues. The CDR3 loop reads CASSPSIISTDTQYF. DNA for the CDR3: TGCGCCAGCAGCCCTTCTATCATCTCCACAGATACGCAGTATTTT.

CDR3 in DNA: TGTGCCAGCAGTTCGGGCGGGGGAAGGGAGCAGTTCTTC. Translated, it gives CASSSGGGREQFF. This chain connects TRBV6-5 to TRBJ2-1; 7 positions agree with TRBD2. CDR1 is MNHEY, CDR2 SVGAGI, per germline. V was clipped by 4 bases and J by 10 bases; unmatched bases: 7. The CDR3 has 13 amino acids.

This sequence joins TRBV27 and TRBJ2-1; 14 nucleotides line up with TRBD2. V lost 0 bases and J lost 3; bases outside the gene matches: 13. CDR3 length: 21 residues. CDR1 MNHEY and CDR2 SMNVEV come from the germline V gene (reference sequence). The CDR3 protein is CASSLSWRIGGTSGGYNEQFF. The CDR3 region has the DNA TGTGCCAGCAGTTTATCTTGGCGTATCGGGGGGACTAGCGGGGGCTACAATGAGCAGTTCTTC.